The rows below give T cell receptor beta chains drawn from one sample of a study of blood T cells in healthy people across ages. Each CDR3 protein gets one entry after TCRdb re-called the 5' RACE reads with MiXCR. The data contain over a million distinct CDR3 sequences, approximately 43% of them singletons. The sequenced sample was blood. All receptors derive from a woman younger than 35 in good health. Both conserved end residues are part of each CDR3. A D gene is named only where the DNA matches it firmly. A clone size is listed for some rows: how often the clone was seen (once, few, many), or a class if it is expanded.

D: NA
size: few
V: TRBV28
J: TRBJ2-7
DNA: TGTGCCAGCAGTTTTTCAAGAGGGTACGGCTACGAGCAGTACTTC
CDR3: CASSFSRGYGYEQYF

D: NA
size: few
V: TRBV20-1
J: TRBJ1-2
DNA: TGCAGTGCTTCCCTTCGGGAGAACTATGGCTACACCTTC
CDR3: CSASLRENYGYTF

D: NA
size: NA
V: TRBV20-1
J: TRBJ1-5
DNA: TGCAGTGCTAGAGAGGACCCTACGGGCAATCAGCCCCAGCATTTT
CDR3: CSAREDPTGNQPQHF

D: TRBD2
size: NA
V: TRBV6-6
J: TRBJ2-1
DNA: TGTGCCAGCAGTCTCCTAGCGGACCGTAATGAGCAGTTCTTC
CDR3: CASSLLADRNEQFF

D: TRBD2
size: NA
V: TRBV12-3/TRBV12-4
J: TRBJ2-5
DNA: TGTGCCAGCAGTTTCCCAGCGGGAGGGGAAGAGACCCAGTACTTC
CDR3: CASSFPAGGEETQYF

D: TRBD2
size: NA
V: TRBV5-8
J: TRBJ2-3
DNA: TGTGCCAGCAGCATCGGACTAGCGGGGGTAGAGACAGATACGCAGTATTTT
CDR3: CASSIGLAGVETDTQYF

D: NA
size: NA
V: TRBV18
J: TRBJ1-1
DNA: TGTGCCAGCTCACCAAGCAGGGCTGAAGCTTTCTTT
CDR3: CASSPSRAEAFF

D: TRBD2
size: NA
V: TRBV6-5
J: TRBJ2-3
DNA: TGTGCCAGCAGTTCCACTAGCGGTTCGACCACAGATACGCAGTATTTT
CDR3: CASSSTSGSTTDTQYF

D: TRBD1
size: NA
V: TRBV29-1
J: TRBJ2-7
DNA: TGCAGCGTTGATGTGACGGACAGGGTCTCCTACAATGAGCAGTACTTC
CDR3: CSVDVTDRVSYNEQYF

D: NA
size: NA
V: TRBV11-2
J: TRBJ2-3
DNA: TGTGCCAGCAGCCCAACTACTATCACAGATACGCAGTATTTT
CDR3: CASSPTTITDTQYF

D: NA
size: NA
V: TRBV3-1
J: TRBJ1-2
DNA: TGTGCCAGCAGCCAAAACGGAGACTATGGCTACACCTTC
CDR3: CASSQNGDYGYTF

D: NA
size: NA
V: TRBV6-2/TRBV6-3
J: TRBJ1-1
DNA: TGTGCCAGCAGTGACTCGCGGGACACTGAAGCTTTCTTT
CDR3: CASSDSRDTEAFF

D: NA
size: once
V: TRBV20-1
J: TRBJ2-3
DNA: TGCAGTGCTAGAGATGATACTAGCACAGATACGCAGTATTTT
CDR3: CSARDDTSTDTQYF

D: TRBD1
size: once
V: TRBV28
J: TRBJ1-1
DNA: TGTGCCAGCAGTTTCATCGGACAGGGTGACTTAATAGCTTTCTTT
CDR3: CASSFIGQGDLIAFF

D: TRBD2
size: few
V: TRBV5-1
J: TRBJ2-5
DNA: TGCGCCAGCAGCTTAGCGGGACTAGCGGGAGGTTTCAATGAGCAGTACTTC
CDR3: CASSLAGLAGGFNEQYF

D: TRBD2
size: NA
V: TRBV12-3/TRBV12-4
J: TRBJ2-7
DNA: TGTGCCAGCACCAGACTAGCGGGGGGGAACAATGAGCAGTACTTC
CDR3: CASTRLAGGNNEQYF

D: NA
size: many
V: TRBV12-3/TRBV12-4
J: TRBJ1-2
DNA: TGTGCCAGCAGTCAAGGGATGAACTATGGCTACACCTTC
CDR3: CASSQGMNYGYTF

D: NA
size: few
V: TRBV12-3/TRBV12-4
J: TRBJ2-1
DNA: TGTGCCAGCAGTTTCGGCGACAGTAGCTCCTACAATGAGCAGTTCTTC
CDR3: CASSFGDSSSYNEQFF

D: NA
size: many
V: TRBV20-1
J: TRBJ1-2
DNA: TGCAGTGCAAGGGGACGGAACTTCTATGGCTACACCTTC
CDR3: CSARGRNFYGYTF

D: TRBD1
size: few
V: TRBV5-1
J: TRBJ1-2
DNA: TGCGCCAGCAGCTTGGCTCCGGGACAGGCTTATGGCTACACCTTC
CDR3: CASSLAPGQAYGYTF

D: TRBD2
size: few
V: TRBV7-2
J: TRBJ2-1
DNA: TGTGCCAGCAGCTTAGACGGGGGGTCGTTCTTC
CDR3: CASSLDGGSFF

D: TRBD1
size: NA
V: TRBV18
J: TRBJ1-4
DNA: TGTGCCAGCTCACCGGCGACAGGGCGTAATGAAAAACTGTTTTTT
CDR3: CASSPATGRNEKLFF

D: NA
size: NA
V: TRBV7-9
J: TRBJ1-2
DNA: TGTGCCAGCAGCTTAGTGCCAGACAGTGGCTACACCTTC
CDR3: CASSLVPDSGYTF

D: NA
size: NA
V: TRBV2
J: TRBJ1-5
DNA: TGTGCCAGCAGTGAGGCAGGGGACGGCAATCAGCCCCAGCATTTT
CDR3: CASSEAGDGNQPQHF

D: NA
size: many
V: TRBV12-3/TRBV12-4
J: TRBJ1-2
DNA: TGTGCCAGCAGTCCCACTCTACAGGGTCAGCGTGGCTATGGCTACACCTTC
CDR3: CASSPTLQGQRGYGYTF

D: NA
size: once
V: TRBV2
J: TRBJ2-3
DNA: TGTGCCGGCAACGTCCCTAGCACAGATACGCAGTATTTT
CDR3: CAGNVPSTDTQYF

D: TRBD2
size: once
V: TRBV15
J: TRBJ2-3
DNA: TGTGCCACCAGCAGAGTCTGGAGCGGGGCTAGCACAGATACGCAGTATTTT
CDR3: CATSRVWSGASTDTQYF

D: NA
size: NA
V: TRBV10-3
J: TRBJ2-7
DNA: TGTGCCATCAGCCAAGGGACGACCTACGAGCAGTACTTC
CDR3: CAISQGTTYEQYF

D: NA
size: NA
V: TRBV5-1
J: TRBJ2-1
DNA: TGCGCCAGCAGCTCGACACCCGGGGGCGATGAGCAGTTCTTC
CDR3: CASSSTPGGDEQFF

D: NA
size: NA
V: TRBV29-1
J: TRBJ2-5
DNA: TGCAGCGTTGACTGGCCCCAAGAGACCCAGTACTTC
CDR3: CSVDWPQETQYF

D: TRBD1
size: many
V: TRBV27
J: TRBJ1-4
DNA: TGTGCCAGCAGTTTACAGGGGGCTAATGAAAAACTGTTTTTT
CDR3: CASSLQGANEKLFF

D: NA
size: NA
V: TRBV27
J: TRBJ1-1
DNA: TGTGCCAGCGCCCCCCTCGAAATGAACACTGAAGCTTTCTTT
CDR3: CASAPLEMNTEAFF

D: NA
size: few
V: TRBV7-2
J: TRBJ2-1
DNA: TGTGCCAGCAGCCTCCGGGCGGATCGGGATGAGCAGTTCTTC
CDR3: CASSLRADRDEQFF

D: NA
size: NA
V: TRBV3-1
J: TRBJ2-7
DNA: TGTGCCAGCAGCCTCGGGCCCAGCGCCTACGAGCAGTACTTC
CDR3: CASSLGPSAYEQYF

D: NA
size: NA
V: TRBV27
J: TRBJ2-7
DNA: TGTGCTACAGGGCAGGGCAACTCCTACGAGCAGTACTTC
CDR3: CATGQGNSYEQYF

D: TRBD1
size: NA
V: TRBV6-1
J: TRBJ1-4
DNA: TGTGCCAGCAAGACAGGGTTTCCAAATGAAAAACTGTTTTTT
CDR3: CASKTGFPNEKLFF